This T cell receptor (beta chain) was recorded in a study of beta chain features in type 1 diabetes. The single heparinised draw taken from each donor contained about 110 mL of blood on average. Per the germline V gene, CDR1 is DFQATT and CDR2 is SNEGSKA (reference sequence). The V gene lost 7 bases and the J gene lost 4 bases, with 10 bases spanning the gap. This CDR3 contains 11 residues. Overall study findings and caveats: The study left unresolved whether HLA type influences TCRB rearrangement. Among all four CD4+ subsets, Type 1 diabetes patients had TCRB CDR3s that were moderately but significantly shorter.

Every isolated RNA sample was fully reverse transcribed, so sequencing captured expressed TCRB transcripts. Sequencing used immunoSEQ multiplex PCR; TCRdb keeps in-frame clones, though not all of them. The data contain about 930,000 clones, about a sixth of them singletons. Note on this clone: Its antigen is unknown.

The chain combines TRBV20-1 with TRBJ2-5; D is perhaps TRBD1 or TRBD2 (5 bases each). The sample taken for sequencing was naive CD4+ T cells from blood. The sequence was obtained from a woman younger than 30 in good health. CDR3 in DNA: TGCAGTGGGGACCTAGGAGAGACCCAGTACTTC. Translation: CSGDLGETQYF.